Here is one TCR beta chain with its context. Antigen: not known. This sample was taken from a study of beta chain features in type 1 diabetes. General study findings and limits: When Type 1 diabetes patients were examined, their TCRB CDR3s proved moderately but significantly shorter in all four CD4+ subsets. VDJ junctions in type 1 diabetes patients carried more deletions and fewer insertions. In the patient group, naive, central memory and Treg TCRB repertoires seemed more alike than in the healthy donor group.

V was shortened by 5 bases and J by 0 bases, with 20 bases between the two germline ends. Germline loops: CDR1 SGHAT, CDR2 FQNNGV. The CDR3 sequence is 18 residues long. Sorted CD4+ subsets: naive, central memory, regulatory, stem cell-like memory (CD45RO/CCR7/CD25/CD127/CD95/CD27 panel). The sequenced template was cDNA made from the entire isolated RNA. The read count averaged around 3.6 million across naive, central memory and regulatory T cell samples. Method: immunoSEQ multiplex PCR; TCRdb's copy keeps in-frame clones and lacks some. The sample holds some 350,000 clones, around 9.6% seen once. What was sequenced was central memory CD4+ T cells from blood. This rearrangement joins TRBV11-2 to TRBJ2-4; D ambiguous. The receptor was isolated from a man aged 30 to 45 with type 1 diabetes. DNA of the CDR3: TGTGCCAGCAGCCCCCACAGCGCCCCAGGAGTAGCCAAAAACATTCAGTACTTC. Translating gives CASSPHSAPGVAKNIQYF.